Listed below are T cell receptor beta chains from one sample, sequenced in a study of shared clonotypes between healthy human individuals. Clones were read by immunoSEQ multiplex PCR, and TCRdb kept only the in-frame ones, dropping some. Among 550,000 to 600,000 clones listed, roughly four fifths were seen once. The sample comprised PBMCs. These receptors were collected from a middle-aged woman in good health. Some clones in this sample may be carry-over from other donors' samples. CDR3s leave out the opening cysteine and the closing phenylalanine or tryptophan. Clone size is not always given. Where it is, it says once, few, many or a class for expanded clones.

V gene: TRBV11-2
J gene: TRBJ2-7
clone size: -
CDR3 protein: ASSLAASASYEQY

V gene: TRBV10-2
J gene: TRBJ1-1
clone size: -
CDR3 protein: ASSDGREQVRAF

V gene: TRBV5-6
J gene: TRBJ1-2
clone size: -
CDR3 protein: ASSSRAGPHYGYT

V gene: TRBV30
J gene: TRBJ2-5
clone size: -
CDR3 protein: ARSGVLGSLETQY

V gene: TRBV7-3
J gene: TRBJ1-1
clone size: -
CDR3 protein: ASSPVRVDTEAF

V gene: TRBV5-4
J gene: TRBJ1-3
clone size: -
CDR3 protein: ASSWGGQGQGNTIY

V gene: TRBV28
J gene: TRBJ1-4
clone size: -
CDR3 protein: ASSFPSAEKLF

V gene: TRBV19
J gene: TRBJ2-2
clone size: many
CDR3 protein: ASSNQVPTGELF

V gene: TRBV6-1
J gene: TRBJ2-1
clone size: -
CDR3 protein: ASSEGRGSNEQF

V gene: TRBV10-3
J gene: TRBJ1-5
clone size: -
CDR3 protein: AISESTGVEPQH

V gene: TRBV6-5
J gene: TRBJ2-2
clone size: -
CDR3 protein: ASKTVLSGSGELF

V gene: TRBV18
J gene: TRBJ2-5
clone size: -
CDR3 protein: ASSPPQGSRETQY

V gene: TRBV7-2
J gene: TRBJ1-4
clone size: -
CDR3 protein: ASSRGGPRKEKLF

V gene: TRBV14
J gene: TRBJ1-5
clone size: few
CDR3 protein: ASSRSNNQPQH

V gene: TRBV7-9
J gene: TRBJ2-7
clone size: -
CDR3 protein: ASSSQGGWVYEQY

V gene: TRBV19
J gene: TRBJ2-1
clone size: -
CDR3 protein: ASNGRTGNEQF

V gene: TRBV7-6
J gene: TRBJ2-2
clone size: -
CDR3 protein: ASSLASTGELF

V gene: TRBV7-9
J gene: TRBJ2-6
clone size: few
CDR3 protein: ASSPRTGAGANVLT

V gene: TRBV6-5
J gene: TRBJ2-7
clone size: -
CDR3 protein: ASRSPSGRSHERY

V gene: TRBV5-6
J gene: TRBJ1-1
clone size: -
CDR3 protein: ASSRQLDRAQNTEAF

V gene: TRBV7-2
J gene: TRBJ2-7
clone size: -
CDR3 protein: ASSTRQEGYEQY

V gene: TRBV7-7
J gene: TRBJ2-1
clone size: few
CDR3 protein: ASSHGLTSYNEQF

V gene: TRBV2
J gene: TRBJ1-4
clone size: -
CDR3 protein: ASSLTAATNEKLF

V gene: TRBV7-9
J gene: TRBJ1-6
clone size: -
CDR3 protein: ASSLGRGGNSPLH

V gene: TRBV2
J gene: TRBJ1-1
clone size: -
CDR3 protein: ASSEQGPSTEAF

V gene: TRBV6-1
J gene: TRBJ1-1
clone size: -
CDR3 protein: ASKIGVTDTEAF

V gene: TRBV27
J gene: TRBJ1-1
clone size: -
CDR3 protein: ASRWGVDPTEAF

V gene: TRBV30
J gene: TRBJ1-1
clone size: -
CDR3 protein: AWNGGRWHTEAF

V gene: TRBV30
J gene: TRBJ2-7
clone size: -
CDR3 protein: AWSVGGGSYEQY

V gene: TRBV28
J gene: TRBJ2-2
clone size: once
CDR3 protein: ASSLDRGRAGELF

V gene: TRBV28
J gene: TRBJ2-1
clone size: few
CDR3 protein: ASSNGDPYNEQF

V gene: TRBV13
J gene: TRBJ2-1
clone size: -
CDR3 protein: ASSMGRAGQF

V gene: TRBV28
J gene: TRBJ2-7
clone size: -
CDR3 protein: ASIPDRSNEQY

V gene: TRBV9
J gene: TRBJ2-1
clone size: -
CDR3 protein: ASSVDSAYTYNEQF

V gene: TRBV7-9
J gene: TRBJ2-7
clone size: -
CDR3 protein: ASSPSGGAAYEQY

V gene: TRBV15
J gene: TRBJ2-2
clone size: -
CDR3 protein: ATSGGQGHTGELF

V gene: TRBV19
J gene: TRBJ2-7
clone size: -
CDR3 protein: ASSIEGQREASYEQY

V gene: TRBV28
J gene: TRBJ1-4
clone size: -
CDR3 protein: ASSRSGGVEKLF

V gene: TRBV28
J gene: -
clone size: -
CDR3 protein: ASSAVGTGGLYEQY

V gene: TRBV19
J gene: TRBJ2-5
clone size: few
CDR3 protein: ASSIDGRRETQY

V gene: TRBV19
J gene: TRBJ2-2
clone size: few
CDR3 protein: ASYSGLPYTGELF

V gene: TRBV5-1
J gene: TRBJ2-7
clone size: -
CDR3 protein: ASTPAPRGSYEQY

V gene: TRBV5-1
J gene: TRBJ1-4
clone size: -
CDR3 protein: ASSLGQGRSAEKLF

V gene: TRBV28
J gene: TRBJ1-2
clone size: -
CDR3 protein: ASSTQGAGDYGYT

V gene: TRBV5-4
J gene: TRBJ1-2
clone size: -
CDR3 protein: ASSLQGADYGYT

V gene: TRBV6-5
J gene: TRBJ1-1
clone size: once
CDR3 protein: ASRLLNTEAF

V gene: TRBV5-4
J gene: TRBJ1-1
clone size: once
CDR3 protein: ASSLRGGREAF

V gene: TRBV5-6
J gene: TRBJ2-2
clone size: -
CDR3 protein: ASSAKRRSNTGELF

V gene: TRBV9
J gene: TRBJ2-6
clone size: -
CDR3 protein: ASTQGPGANVLT

V gene: TRBV11-2
J gene: TRBJ2-7
clone size: -
CDR3 protein: ASSISGGPYEQY

V gene: TRBV30
J gene: TRBJ2-3
clone size: -
CDR3 protein: AWSAGYADTQY

V gene: TRBV10-1
J gene: TRBJ2-7
clone size: -
CDR3 protein: ARPLPRDSYEQY

V gene: TRBV9
J gene: TRBJ2-2
clone size: -
CDR3 protein: ASSDQVAGRTGELF